A single sample is the source of the 21 T cell receptor beta chains below, sequenced in a study of OX40 agonist ivuxolimab in advanced cancers. Using immunoSEQ multiplex PCR, the repertoire was profiled, and TCRdb retains in-frame clones only, with some absent. The data contain about 98,000 clones, more than 85% of them singletons. Sample: CD4+ or CD8+ T cells sorted from blood, taken in a trial of the OX40 agonist ivuxolimab. These receptors all come from an adult with an advanced solid tumor such as melanoma, head and neck, liver or kidney cancer.

The chain employs TRBV6-6 and TRBJ1-2; a weak D match, TRBD1 (5 bases). Germline V gene data show CDR1 as MNHNY and CDR2 as SVGAGI (reference sequence). V was clipped by 2 bases and J by 9 bases, with 19 bases between them. CDR3 length equals 15 residues. CDR3 loop: CASSYDLKGTMSYTF. The DNA of the CDR3 is TGTGCCAGCAGTTACGACCTGAAAGGGACTATGAGCTACACCTTC.

This chain links TRBV18 with TRBJ1-6; 8 nucleotides agree with TRBD1. J gave up 10 bases and V 2 bases, and 4 bases lay outside the gene matches. CDR3 length equals 14 residues. Per the germline V gene, CDR1 is KGHSH and CDR2 is LQKENI. The CDR3 DNA sequence: TGTGCCAGCTCACCAGACGGACAGGGCTCACCCCTCCACTTT. Translated: CASSPDGQGSPLHF.

V gene TRBV5-5 combines with J gene TRBJ1-1; possibly TRBD1 for D (5 bases). Per germline, CDR1 SGHKS and CDR2 YYEKEE (reference sequence). The CDR3 runs 14 residues. Trimming removed 4 bases at V and 3 bases at J, with 13 bases between. CDR3 DNA: TGTGCCAGCAGCGTGCAGGGAGGAGACACTGAAGCTTTCTTT. It yields the protein CASSVQGGDTEAFF.

This clone occurred once. This chain connects TRBV9 to TRBJ2-1, with 7 bases identical to TRBD2. The CDR3 sequence is 14 residues long. V shed 4 bases and J 1 base; nucleotides not matched to a gene: 2. CDR1 and CDR2 from the germline V gene are SGDLS and YYNGEE. As DNA, the CDR3 is TGTGCCAGCAGCCTGGGGGGGTCCTACAATGAGCAGTTCTTC. It is translated as CASSLGGSYNEQFF.

The gene calls are TRBV28 and TRBJ1-4; TRBD1 might be the D (5 bases). Trimming took 5 bases from V and 11 from J, leaving 15 bases between them. This CDR3 contains 13 residues. The germline gives CDR1 MDHEN, CDR2 SYDVKM. The CDR3 is CASSPPGRGKLFF. The CDR3 nucleotides read TGTGCCAGCAGTCCGCCTGGGAGGGGTAAACTGTTTTTT.

V is TRBV7-2 and J is TRBJ2-6; D not certain. The germline V gene has CDR1 SGHTA and CDR2 FQGNSA. CDR3 size: 15 residues. V lost 5 bases and J 2 bases, leaving 10 bases between the germline ends. The CDR3 DNA reads TGTGCCAGCAGCCCGAACATGGCTGGGGCCAACGTCCTGACTTTC. Translated: CASSPNMAGANVLTF.

CDR3 residues: CASSQTHRTDTQYF. The CDR3 coding sequence is TGTGCCAGCAGCCAGACCCATCGCACAGATACGCAGTATTTT. The rearrangement links TRBV14 to TRBJ2-3, with unresolved D. Per germline, CDR1 SGHDN and CDR2 FVKESK. The CDR3 length is 14 residues. Trimming took 3 bases from V and 1 from J, leaving 8 bases between them.

The chain combines TRBV18 with TRBJ1-2; D might be TRBD1 (5 bases). The CDR3 is 14 amino acids. The germline V and J ends were trimmed by 5 bases and 5 bases, with 15 bases remaining between them. The germline gives CDR1 KGHSH, CDR2 LQKENI. CDR3 DNA sequence: TGTGCCAGCTCAACGGGGGTAGGAGCTTATGGCTACACCTTC. Translating it yields CASSTGVGAYGYTF.

The chain recombines TRBV11-3 with TRBJ2-3, with 13 bases matching TRBD2. CDR3 length: 17 amino acids. V shed 4 bases and J 6 bases; nucleotides not matched to a gene: 10. Germline lookup yields CDR1 SGHNT and CDR2 YENEEA. In nucleotides, the CDR3 is TGTGCCAGCAGCTACACACTGGGACTAGCGGGGTCGGATACGCAGTATTTT. As protein: CASSYTLGLAGSDTQYF.

The CDR3 loop is CASSQMTETNYGYTF. The CDR3 nucleotides are TGCGCCAGCAGTCAAATGACCGAAACAAACTATGGCTACACCTTC. The rearrangement links TRBV23-1 to TRBJ1-2; D is uncertain. TRBV23-1 is placed among ORFs of uncertain function. The CDR3 contains 15 residues. V was clipped by 2 bases and J by 2 bases, with 12 bases between them.

The chain joins TRBV29-1 to TRBJ2-1, with D hard to call. The length of the CDR3 is 17 residues. Germline lookup yields CDR1 SQVTM and CDR2 ANQGSEA. Trimming took off 0 bases at V and 0 bases at J, with 15 bases between the two ends. The CDR3 DNA reads as TGCAGCGTTGAAGATCAAAAGACACAGTCCTCCTACAATGAGCAGTTCTTC. This translates into CSVEDQKTQSSYNEQFF.

The chain links TRBV18 to TRBJ2-1; 10 nucleotides match TRBD2. V was clipped by 0 bases and J by 8 bases; unmatched bases: 16. CDR1 and CDR2 (germline): KGHSH, LQKENI. This CDR3 has 19 amino acids. The CDR3 bases are TGTGCCAGCTCACCACCGAGGCTAGCGGGAGTTCGATGGTCACATGAGCAGTTCTTC. This codes for CASSPPRLAGVRWSHEQFF.

This clone was detected once. Other DNA sequences in this specimen translate into the identical CDR3. This chain joins TRBV30 and TRBJ1-6; D gene unclear. This CDR3 contains 13 residues. The ends were cut back, 0 bases at V and 10 bases at J, with 10 bases in the middle. Germline-derived CDR1 and CDR2 are GTSNPN and SVGIG (reference sequence). The CDR3 region is CAWSVLGRSPLHF. In DNA form, the CDR3 reads TGTGCCTGGAGTGTGTTAGGGCGGTCACCCCTCCACTTT. Together with reference TRBV30 and TRBJ1-6, the CDR3 gives the full variable domain: SQTIHQWPATLVQPVGSPLSLECTVEGTSNPNLYWYRQAAGRGLQLLFYSVGIGQISSEVPQNLSASRPQDRQFILSSKKLLLSDSGFYLCAWSVLGRSPLHFGNGTRLTVT.

J is TRBJ1-2 and V is TRBV4-2; 7 nucleotides align to TRBD1. The V segment lost 0 bases and the J segment 1 base; nucleotides outside the gene matches: 5. The CDR3 totals 16 residues. Germline V lookup: CDR1 LGHNA, CDR2 YNFKEQ. The CDR3 region is CASSQERQGLNYGYTF. DNA of the CDR3: TGTGCCAGCAGCCAAGAGAGACAGGGTCTTAACTATGGCTACACCTTC.

V and J are TRBV30 and TRBJ2-3; a possible D gene is TRBD2 (6 bases). Germline loops: CDR1 GTSNPN, CDR2 SVGIG (reference sequence). The CDR3 sequence is 14 residues long. V was cut by 4 bases and J by 8 bases, with 19 bases left in between. The CDR3 protein is CAWTPLLVGGTQYF. The DNA for the CDR3 is TGTGCCTGGACGCCACTCCTTGTGGGAGGTACGCAGTATTTT.

The V gene is TRBV6-1, the J gene TRBJ1-5; D is perhaps TRBD1 (6 bases). CDR1 MNHNS and CDR2 SASEGT come from the germline V gene. The CDR3 has 15 residues. Trimming cost V 3 bases and J 7 bases, with 16 bases left between them. The CDR3 sequence is CASSEVGGAGQPQHF. The CDR3 DNA follows: TGTGCCAGCAGTGAGGTAGGGGGGGCAGGGCAGCCCCAGCATTTT.

This chain joins TRBV29-1 and TRBJ1-1, with D tentatively TRBD1 (5 bases). CDR1 is SQVTM, CDR2 ANQGSEA, per germline. V was pared by 7 bases and J by 3 bases, with 21 bases between. The CDR3 runs to 15 residues. The CDR3 DNA sequence: TGCAGCGCCACAATGACAGCCAAAGCGGACACTGAAGCTTTCTTT. Residues: CSATMTAKADTEAFF.

This chain connects TRBV25-1 to TRBJ1-1; possibly TRBD1 for D (5 bases). The CDR3 has 17 amino acids. The V end lost 4 bases, the J end lost 1 base, and 19 bases lay between the germline ends. Per germline, CDR1 MGHDK and CDR2 SYGVNS. CDR3 nucleotide sequence: TGTGCCAGCAGTGGAGACAGTCTACCATTCCCGAACACTGAAGCTTTCTTT. Translating it yields CASSGDSLPFPNTEAFF.

Turning to this clone: At one end, the junction sequence differs from germline, possibly due to a read error. The chain recombines TRBV6-1 with TRBJ1-5, with D unclear. The CDR3 loop spans 18 amino acids. Germline CDR1 reads MNHNS; CDR2 reads SASEGT. CDR3 nucleotides: TGTACCAGCAGTGAGTTGTCGGTACTGGGCTATAGCAATCAGCCCCAGCATTTT. Its protein is CTSSELSVLGYSNQPQHF.

The V gene is TRBV10-3, the J gene TRBJ1-5; D may be TRBD1 (5 bases). This CDR3 is 12 amino acids long. Looked up from germline, CDR1 is ENHRY and CDR2 is SYGVKD. V was trimmed by 10 bases and J by 4 bases, leaving 11 bases between them. The CDR3 spells CATRRENQPQHF. CDR3 in DNA: TGTGCCACCCGCAGGGAAAATCAGCCCCAGCATTTT.

The V gene is TRBV6-5, the J gene TRBJ1-4; D is uncertain. CDR1 MNHEY and CDR2 SVGAGI come from the germline V gene. The CDR3 extends over 15 amino acids. The V end lost 7 bases, the J end lost 7 bases, and 19 bases lay between the germline ends. The CDR3 spells CASTQDPGGSEKLFF. The CDR3 nucleotides read TGTGCCAGCACCCAAGATCCAGGCGGAAGTGAAAAACTGTTTTTT.